Listed here are 22 T cell receptor beta chains from one sample, sequenced in a study of blood T cell repertoires in COVID-19. The table came from immunoSEQ multiplex PCR; TCRdb's copy has only in-frame clones and leaves some out. Here the sample spans around 340,000 clones, approximately 86% being singletons. Material for sequencing was peripheral blood. These receptors all come from a woman aged 60-70 years with COVID-19, enrolled during active disease.

The chain uses TRBV10-3 and TRBJ2-2; perhaps TRBD1 as D (6 bases). Germline V gene data show CDR1 as ENHRY and CDR2 as SYGVKD. The V and J ends lost 11 bases and 2 bases respectively, with 15 bases between them. The CDR3 spans 14 residues. In nucleotides, the CDR3 is TGTGCCGCCCGCCGGACAGACAACACCGGGGAGCTGTTTTTT. It specifies CAARRTDNTGELFF.

The CDR3 reads CAISGFPMNTEAFF. In DNA form, the CDR3 reads TGTGCCATCAGCGGGTTTCCTATGAACACTGAAGCTTTCTTT. The J gene is TRBJ1-1, the V gene TRBV10-3; no clear D. The CDR3 loop spans 14 amino acids. Germline-derived CDR1 and CDR2 are ENHRY and SYGVKD. The V gene lost 6 bases and the J gene lost 0 bases, with 11 bases spanning the gap.

V and J are TRBV27 and TRBJ2-3; tentative D call: TRBD2 (5 bases). Germline CDR1 is MNHEY and CDR2 is SMNVEV (reference sequence). V was pared by 6 bases and J by 2 bases, with 15 bases between. CDR3 length equals 15 residues. The CDR3 reads CASSGVSWTTDTQYF. CDR3 coding DNA: TGTGCCAGCAGCGGGGTTAGCTGGACCACAGATACGCAGTATTTT.

This clone has just a few counts. The chain combines TRBV7-8 with TRBJ1-2; the match to TRBD1 covers 10 bases. J gave up 8 bases and V 8 bases, and 8 bases lay outside the gene matches. Germline values: CDR1 SGHVS, CDR2 FQNEAQ. The CDR3 is 13 amino acids. The CDR3, as DNA: TGTGCCAGCCGCGCCGGGACAGGGGTCGGCTACACCTTC. It encodes CASRAGTGVGYTF. Full variable domain (remainder filled in from reference TRBV7-8 and TRBJ1-2): GAGVSQSPRYKVAKRGQDVALRCDPISGHVSLFWYQQALGQGPEFLTYFQNEAQLDKSGLPSDRFFAERPEGSVSTLKIQRTQQEDSAVYLCASRAGTGVGYTFGSGTRLTVV.

The chain combines TRBV6-5 with TRBJ2-6; 8 bases are a match to TRBD1. This CDR3 is built from 15 residues. Unmatched junction bases numbered 6, after V lost 7 bases and J lost 4 bases. CDR1 and CDR2 (germline): MNHEY, SVGAGI. DNA for the CDR3: TGTGCCAGCACGCGACAGGGGAGCGGGGCCAACGTCCTGACTTTC. Translating gives CASTRQGSGANVLTF.

The chain links TRBV12-3 or TRBV12-4 to TRBJ1-1, with TRBD1 as a possible D gene (6 bases). The length of the CDR3 is 12 residues. Trimming left V 7 bases short and J 7 bases short, with 13 bases between. The CDR3 coding sequence is TGTGCCAGCACCCTACAGGGAGTTGAAGCTTTCTTT. Encoded protein: CASTLQGVEAFF.

This clone was recorded many times. The rearrangement uses TRBV3-1 (or the pseudogene TRBV3-2) and TRBJ1-6; D not certain. V was cut by 1 base and J by 7 bases, with 8 bases left in between. Germline assignment: CDR1 LGHDT and CDR2 YNNKEL (reference sequence). The CDR3 runs 14 residues. Here the CDR3 reads CASSQGGRNSPLHF. The CDR3 DNA is TGTGCCAGCAGCCAAGGAGGGCGCAATTCACCCCTCCACTTT.

V and J are TRBV6-1 and TRBJ1-1; D possibly corresponds to TRBD1 (6 bases). The ends were cut back, 3 bases at V and 4 bases at J, with 15 bases in the middle. The CDR3 is 15 amino acids. Germline CDR1 reads MNHNS; CDR2 reads SASEGT. The CDR3 DNA sequence: TGTGCCAGCAGTGACATTGGGGGGGCCGGCACTGAAGCTTTCTTT. The encoded protein is CASSDIGGAGTEAFF.

The chain has TRBV3-1 (or the pseudogene TRBV3-2) and TRBJ2-7; the D gene is possibly TRBD2 (5 bases). Germline loops: CDR1 LGHDT, CDR2 YNNKEL (reference sequence). This CDR3 comprises 14 residues. V lost 2 bases and J 1 base, leaving 9 bases between the germline ends. CDR3 DNA sequence: TGTGCCAGCAGCCAAAATCGGGAATCCTACGAGCAGTACTTC. Translated, it gives CASSQNRESYEQYF.

This clone has a count of ten or more. This chain joins TRBV7-3 and TRBJ2-2, with TRBD2 identical over 7 bases. Germline V gives CDR1 SGHTA, CDR2 FQGTGA. The CDR3 extends over 16 amino acids. Losses at the gene ends were 5 bases for V and 1 base for J; bases not matched to a gene: 7. The CDR3 bases are TGTGCCAGCAGCCCGAGCCCTAGCGGGAACACCGGGGAGCTGTTTTTT. Residues: CASSPSPSGNTGELFF.

This chain uses TRBV11-3 with TRBJ1-4; 10 positions agree with TRBD1. Germline trimming cut 0 bases from V and 5 bases from J; bases unmatched to any gene: 0. This CDR3 has 15 residues. The germline CDR1 and CDR2 sequences are SGHNT and YENEEA. The CDR3 DNA is TGTGCCAGCAGCTTAGAGGGACAGGGGAATGAAAAACTGTTTTTT. Protein: CASSLEGQGNEKLFF.

Concerning this clone: Other DNA sequences within the sample encode an identical CDR3. The V call is TRBV9, the J call TRBJ2-7, with 11 nucleotides matching TRBD2. The V segment lost 4 bases and the J segment 0 bases; nucleotides outside the gene matches: 3. Germline V lookup: CDR1 SGDLS, CDR2 YYNGEE. CDR3 size: 15 residues. The CDR3 DNA sequence: TGTGCCAGCAGCTTCGGGACTAGCGGCTCCTACGAGCAGTACTTC. Amino acid sequence: CASSFGTSGSYEQYF.

This clone came up once. This sequence joins TRBV2 and TRBJ2-1; 10 nucleotides match TRBD2. Germline assignment: CDR1 SNHLY and CDR2 FYNNEI. The V gene end was trimmed by 7 bases and the J gene end by 8 bases; junction bases not matched to a gene: 8. The CDR3 sequence is 14 residues long. The CDR3 loop is CASTQSTSGDEQFF. The CDR3 nucleotides are TGTGCCAGCACCCAGAGTACTAGCGGGGATGAGCAGTTCTTC.

The chain recombines TRBV4-1 with TRBJ1-2, with D possibly TRBD1 on 6 matching bases. Germline-derived CDR1 and CDR2 are MGHRA and YSYEKL. Trimming cost V 7 bases and J 5 bases, with 20 bases left between them. The CDR3 length is 15 residues. Written as DNA, the CDR3 is TGCGCCAGCAAGCGGGATACGCAGGGGCCGTATGGCTACACCTTC. Its protein is CASKRDTQGPYGYTF.

V is TRBV7-9 and J is TRBJ1-6; 7 bases agree with TRBD1. J was trimmed by 5 bases and V by 3 bases; bases with no gene match: 16. This CDR3 comprises 19 residues. In germline, CDR1 is SEHNR, CDR2 FQNEAQ (reference sequence). The CDR3 sequence: CASSFHRGGRLSNNSPLHF. The CDR3 region has the DNA TGTGCCAGCAGCTTCCACAGGGGCGGACGGCTCTCTAATAATTCACCCCTCCACTTT.

This chain links TRBV13 with TRBJ2-1, with 11 bases matching TRBD2. The CDR3 contains 15 residues. The V segment lost 5 bases and the J segment 7 bases; nucleotides outside the gene matches: 7. From germline, CDR1 is PRHDT and CDR2 FYEKMQ (reference sequence). CDR3 sequence (DNA): TGTGCCAGCAGCCGAACTAGCGGGGGCCCAAATGAGCAGTTCTTC. Residues: CASSRTSGGPNEQFF.

The chain recombines TRBV2 with TRBJ2-3; D not resolved. V lost 8 bases to trimming and J lost 0 bases, with 3 bases between them. The length of the CDR3 is 11 residues. Germline V lookup: CDR1 SNHLY, CDR2 FYNNEI. The CDR3 spells CASHSTDTQYF. The CDR3 nucleotides are TGTGCCAGCCATAGCACAGATACGCAGTATTTT. The whole variable domain, filled in from reference TRBV2 and TRBJ2-3, reads EPEVTQTPSHQVTQMGQEVILRCVPISNHLYFYWYRQILGQKVEFLVSFYNNEISEKSEIFDDQFSVERPDGSNFTLKIRSTKLEDSAMYFCASHSTDTQYFGPGTRLTVL.

This clone has just a few counts. The chain is built from TRBV4-2 and TRBJ2-2; possibly TRBD2 for D (7 bases). The CDR3 runs 16 residues. The V gene lost 1 base and the J gene lost 6 bases, with 15 bases spanning the gap. Germline-derived CDR1 and CDR2 are LGHNA and YNFKEQ. This chain's CDR3 is CASSQVGGGAPGELFF. The CDR3, as DNA: TGTGCCAGCAGCCAAGTAGGAGGGGGGGCCCCCGGGGAGCTGTTTTTT.

The chain joins TRBV12-5 to TRBJ2-5; the match to TRBD2 covers 8 bases. Trimming removed 6 bases from V and 4 bases from J; junction bases left unmatched: 7. Germline V gene data show CDR1 as LGHNT and CDR2 as FRNRAP. The CDR3 length is 14 residues. CDR3 residues: CASGRPTSGETQYF. The CDR3 DNA is TGTGCTAGTGGCCGACCCACTAGCGGAGAGACCCAGTACTTC.

The CDR3 protein is CASSFPTDEQYF. As DNA, the CDR3 is TGTGCCAGCAGCTTCCCGACAGACGAGCAGTACTTC. The V and J genes are TRBV5-4 and TRBJ2-7, with D possibly matching TRBD1 (5 bases). The germline V and J ends were trimmed by 2 bases and 5 bases, with 8 bases remaining between them. The CDR3 consists of 12 residues. Germline CDR1 and CDR2: SGHNT and YYREEE (reference sequence).

The chain uses TRBV7-3 and TRBJ1-1; possibly TRBD1 for D (6 bases). This CDR3 is 14 amino acids long. Germline V lookup: CDR1 SGHTA, CDR2 FQGTGA. V shed 6 bases and J shed 1 base, with 12 bases lying between them. The DNA of the CDR3 is TGTGCCAGCAGTCAGGGGCGAGGGAACACTGAAGCTTTCTTT. Translating it yields CASSQGRGNTEAFF.

V usage is TRBV7-6 and J usage is TRBJ2-3; a possible D gene is TRBD2 (6 bases). Trimming cost V 5 bases and J 6 bases, with 12 bases left between them. The CDR3 runs to 13 residues. Germline lookup yields CDR1 SGHVS and CDR2 FNYEAQ. The CDR3 DNA sequence: TGTGCCAGCAGCAAGCGGGCCCGCGATACGCAGTATTTT. This sequence encodes CASSKRARDTQYF. The full variable domain, its missing parts supplied by reference TRBV7-6 and TRBJ2-3, is GAGVSQSPRYKVTKRGQDVALRCDPISGHVSLYWYRQALGQGPEFLTYFNYEAQQDKSGLPNDRFSAERPEGSISTLTIQRTEQRDSAMYRCASSKRARDTQYFGPGTRLTVL.